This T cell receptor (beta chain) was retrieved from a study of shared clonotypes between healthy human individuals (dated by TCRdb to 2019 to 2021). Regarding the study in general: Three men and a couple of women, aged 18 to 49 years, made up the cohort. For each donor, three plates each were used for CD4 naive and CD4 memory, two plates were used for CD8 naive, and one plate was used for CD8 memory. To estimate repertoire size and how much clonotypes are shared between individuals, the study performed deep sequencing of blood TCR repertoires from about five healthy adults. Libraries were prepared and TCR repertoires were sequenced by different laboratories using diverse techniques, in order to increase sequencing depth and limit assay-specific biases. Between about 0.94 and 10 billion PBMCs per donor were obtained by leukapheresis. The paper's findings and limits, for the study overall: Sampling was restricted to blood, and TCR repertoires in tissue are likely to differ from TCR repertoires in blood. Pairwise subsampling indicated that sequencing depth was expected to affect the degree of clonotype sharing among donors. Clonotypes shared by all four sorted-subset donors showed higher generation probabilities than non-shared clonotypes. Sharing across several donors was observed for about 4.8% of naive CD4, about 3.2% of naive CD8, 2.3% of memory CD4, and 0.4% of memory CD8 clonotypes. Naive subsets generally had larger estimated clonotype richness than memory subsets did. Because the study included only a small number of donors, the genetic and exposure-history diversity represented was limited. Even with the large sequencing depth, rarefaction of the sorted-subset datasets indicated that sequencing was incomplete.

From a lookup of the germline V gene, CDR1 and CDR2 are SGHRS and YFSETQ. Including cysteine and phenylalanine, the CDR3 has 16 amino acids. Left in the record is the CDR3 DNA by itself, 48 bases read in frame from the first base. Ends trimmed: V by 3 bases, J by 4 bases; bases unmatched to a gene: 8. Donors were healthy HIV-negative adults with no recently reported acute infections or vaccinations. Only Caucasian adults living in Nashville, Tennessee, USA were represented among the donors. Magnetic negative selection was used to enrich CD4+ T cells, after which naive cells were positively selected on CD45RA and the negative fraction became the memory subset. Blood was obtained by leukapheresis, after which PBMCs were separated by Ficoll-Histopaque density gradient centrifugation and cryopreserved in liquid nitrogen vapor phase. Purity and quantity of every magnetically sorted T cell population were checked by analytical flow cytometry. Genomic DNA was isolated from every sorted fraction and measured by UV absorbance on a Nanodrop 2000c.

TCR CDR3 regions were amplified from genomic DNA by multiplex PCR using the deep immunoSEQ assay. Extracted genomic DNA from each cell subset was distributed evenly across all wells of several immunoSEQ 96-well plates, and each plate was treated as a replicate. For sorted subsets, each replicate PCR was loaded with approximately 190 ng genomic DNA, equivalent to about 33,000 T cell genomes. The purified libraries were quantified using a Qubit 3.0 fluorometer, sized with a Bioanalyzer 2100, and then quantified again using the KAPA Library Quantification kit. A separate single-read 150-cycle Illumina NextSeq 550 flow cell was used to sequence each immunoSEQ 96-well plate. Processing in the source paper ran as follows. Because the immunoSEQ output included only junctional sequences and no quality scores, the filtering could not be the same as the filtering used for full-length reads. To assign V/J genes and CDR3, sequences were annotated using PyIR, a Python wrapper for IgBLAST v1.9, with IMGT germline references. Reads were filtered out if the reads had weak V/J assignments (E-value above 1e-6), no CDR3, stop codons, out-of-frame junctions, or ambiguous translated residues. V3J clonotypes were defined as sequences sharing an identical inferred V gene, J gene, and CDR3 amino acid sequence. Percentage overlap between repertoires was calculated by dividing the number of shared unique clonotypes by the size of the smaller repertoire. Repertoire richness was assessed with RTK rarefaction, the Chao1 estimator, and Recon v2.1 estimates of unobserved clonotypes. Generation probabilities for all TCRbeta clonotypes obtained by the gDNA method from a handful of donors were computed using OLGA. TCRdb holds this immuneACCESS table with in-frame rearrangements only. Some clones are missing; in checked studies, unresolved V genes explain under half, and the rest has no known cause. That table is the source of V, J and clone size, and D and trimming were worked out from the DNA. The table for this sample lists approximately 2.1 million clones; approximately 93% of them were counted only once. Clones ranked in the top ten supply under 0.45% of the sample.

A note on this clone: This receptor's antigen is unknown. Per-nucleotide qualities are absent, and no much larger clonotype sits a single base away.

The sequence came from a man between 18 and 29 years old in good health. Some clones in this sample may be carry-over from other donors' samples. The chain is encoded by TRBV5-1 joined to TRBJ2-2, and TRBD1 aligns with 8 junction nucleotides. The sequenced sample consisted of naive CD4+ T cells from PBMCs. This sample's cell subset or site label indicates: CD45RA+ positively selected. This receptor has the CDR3 CASSSQGQVGTGELFF. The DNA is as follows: TGCGCCAGCAGCTCTCAGGGACAGGTGGGCACCGGGGAGCTGTTTTTT. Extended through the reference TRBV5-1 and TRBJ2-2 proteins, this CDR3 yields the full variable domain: KAGVTQTPRYLIKTRGQQVTLSCSPISGHRSVSWYQQTPGQGLQFLFEYFSETQRNKGNFPGRFSGRQFSNSRSEMNVSTLELGDSALYLCASSSQGQVGTGELFFGEGSRLTVL.